These 32 T cell receptor beta chains share one sample of origin, sequenced in a study of blood T cell repertoires in COVID-19. TCRdb's copy holds only in-frame clones and misses some; the assay was immunoSEQ multiplex PCR. The data show approximately 200,000 clones, 70% to 90% seen once. Sequenced: PBMCs or T cells enriched from blood (not recorded which). These receptor sequences come from a man aged 25-45 years who had recovered from COVID-19.

This sequence joins TRBV2 and TRBJ1-3; D is unresolved. Trimming stripped 6 bases from V and 2 bases from J, with 8 bases between. This CDR3 spans 13 amino acids. The germline gives CDR1 SNHLY, CDR2 FYNNEI. CDR3 bases: TGTGCCAGCAGCGAGAGGGCTGGAAACACCATATATTTT. Translating it yields CASSERAGNTIYF.

This clone was seen a few times. The chain employs TRBV5-5 and TRBJ1-6, with 8 bases lining up with TRBD1. With V trimmed by 2 bases and J by 7 bases, 5 bases remained unmatched. Germline-derived CDR1 and CDR2 are SGHKS and YYEKEE (reference sequence). The CDR3 loop spans 15 amino acids. CDR3 in DNA: TGTGCCAGCAGCTTACGACAGGGGTACAATTCACCCCTCCACTTT. Its protein is CASSLRQGYNSPLHF. The full variable domain, completed using reference TRBV5-5 and TRBJ1-6, is DAGVTQSPTHLIKTRGQQVTLRCSPISGHKSVSWYQQVLGQGPQFIFQYYEKEERGRGNFPDRFSARQFPNYSSELNVNALLLGDSALYLCASSLRQGYNSPLHFGNGTRLTVT.

This chain links TRBV27 with TRBJ1-1; maybe TRBD1 (5 bases). Looked up from germline, CDR1 is MNHEY and CDR2 is SMNVEV (reference sequence). Deletions cut 0 bases from V and 0 bases from J, with 8 bases between. The CDR3 has 15 amino acids. CDR3 in amino acids: CASSLSGVLNTEAFF. The CDR3 nucleotides read TGTGCCAGCAGTTTATCAGGGGTATTGAACACTGAAGCTTTCTTT.

The V call is TRBV7-8, the J call TRBJ2-1, with 11 bases aligning to TRBD2. The CDR3 is 21 amino acids. V gave up 2 bases and J gave up 7 bases; unmatched junction bases: 22. Germline values: CDR1 SGHVS, CDR2 FQNEAQ. CDR3 DNA sequence: TGTGCCAGCAGCTTATTCACTAGCGGGGGCCGTATCGCGTCTAAAAGTAATGAGCAGTTCTTC. This translates into CASSLFTSGGRIASKSNEQFF. Supplemented by reference TRBV7-8 and TRBJ2-1, the full variable domain reads GAGVSQSPRYKVAKRGQDVALRCDPISGHVSLFWYQQALGQGPEFLTYFQNEAQLDKSGLPSDRFFAERPEGSVSTLKIQRTQQEDSAVYLCASSLFTSGGRIASKSNEQFFGPGTRLTVL.

This clone has a single count. The chain carries TRBV3-1 (or the pseudogene TRBV3-2) and TRBJ2-7; TRBD1 matches at 8 bases. V dropped 6 bases and J dropped 6; count of bases not matched to a gene: 10. CDR3 length: 14 amino acids. CDR1 is LGHDT and CDR2 is YNNKEL in the germline V gene (reference sequence). CDR3 in amino acids: CASSNRDRSIEQYF. DNA for the CDR3: TGTGCCAGCAGTAATCGGGACAGGTCGATCGAGCAGTACTTC.

V and J are TRBV24-1 and TRBJ1-2, with a weak D call TRBD1 (6 bases). The length of the CDR3 is 13 residues. In germline, CDR1 is KGHDR, CDR2 SFDVKD. Trimming stripped 2 bases from V and 8 bases from J, with 11 bases between. The CDR3 sequence is CATSDSRRGGYTF. DNA of the CDR3: TGTGCCACCAGTGATTCCCGCAGGGGAGGCTACACCTTC.

This chain's CDR3 is CASSLRMPGGNTEAFF. As DNA, the CDR3 is TGTGCCAGCAGCTTAAGGATGCCAGGGGGGAACACTGAAGCTTTCTTT. J is TRBJ1-1 and V is TRBV7-9; TRBD1 agrees at 7 bases. CDR3 length: 16 residues. Germline CDR1 reads SEHNR; CDR2 reads FQNEAQ (reference sequence). V lost 2 bases, J lost 1 base, and 7 bases stayed unmatched.

V usage is TRBV11-2 and J usage is TRBJ2-7; TRBD1 aligns across 7 bases. The CDR3 is made up of 12 amino acids. Germline CDR1 is SGHAT and CDR2 is FQNNGV. V trimming: 3 bases; J trimming: 5 bases; junction bases outside the gene matches: 1. The CDR3 loop reads CASSLTGNEQYF. The CDR3 DNA reads TGTGCCAGCAGCTTGACAGGGAACGAGCAGTACTTC.

The chain is built from TRBV29-1 and TRBJ2-1; tentative D call: TRBD2 (7 bases). V lost 7 bases and J 0 bases, leaving 16 bases between the germline ends. Germline-derived CDR1 and CDR2 are SQVTM and ANQGSEA. This CDR3 has 15 amino acids. The DNA of the CDR3 is TGCAGCGCTGGGGGGGCTAGCGGCTCCTACAATGAGCAGTTCTTC. Protein sequence: CSAGGASGSYNEQFF.

This clone was detected only a few times. The chain recombines TRBV9 with TRBJ2-2, with 14 bases aligning to TRBD2. The CDR3 loop spans 20 amino acids. CDR1 is SGDLS and CDR2 is YYNGEE in the germline V gene. Germline trimming cut 4 bases from V and 1 base from J; bases unmatched to any gene: 12. CDR3 sequence (DNA): TGTGCCAGCAGCCAAAACAAGGGACTAGCGGGAGCGAGGAACACCGGGGAGCTGTTTTTT. It translates to CASSQNKGLAGARNTGELFF.

The chain uses TRBV10-3 and TRBJ2-7, with TRBD2 matching over 14 bases. The CDR3 length is 16 residues. V lost 3 bases to trimming and J lost 5 bases; unmatched junction nucleotides: 6. CDR1 ENHRY and CDR2 SYGVKD come from the germline V gene. The CDR3 DNA reads as TGTGCCATCAGTGAATACGGGACTAGCGGGAGTAACGAGCAGTACTTC. Protein product: CAISEYGTSGSNEQYF.

V gene TRBV6-5 combines with J gene TRBJ1-5; D perhaps matches TRBD1 (5 bases). Deletions cut 6 bases from V and 0 bases from J, with 12 bases between. The CDR3 is 15 residues long. Germline assignment: CDR1 MNHEY and CDR2 SVGAGI. The CDR3, as DNA: TGTGCCAGCAGCTGGACACTCAATAGCAATCAGCCCCAGCATTTT. The encoded protein is CASSWTLNSNQPQHF.

The chain links TRBV10-3 to TRBJ1-2; D not resolved. Germline CDR1 is ENHRY and CDR2 is SYGVKD. This CDR3 is built from 13 residues. The germline V and J ends were trimmed by 3 bases and 0 bases, with 5 bases remaining between them. The CDR3 here is CAISDLANYGYTF. For the CDR3, the DNA is TGTGCCATCAGTGACTTAGCTAACTATGGCTACACCTTC.

In nucleotides, the CDR3 is TGTGCCAGCAGTCGTACAGGGGGCTTTACCCCTTCTCCCCAAGAGACCCAGTACTTC. Translation gives CASSRTGGFTPSPQETQYF. The V call is TRBV6-6, the J call TRBJ2-5, with TRBD1 identical over 9 bases. This CDR3 comprises 19 residues. V was pared by 5 bases and J by 1 base, with 17 bases of the junction left unmatched. Germline V lookup: CDR1 MNHNY, CDR2 SVGAGI (reference sequence).

This clone was counted a single time. This chain uses TRBV27 with TRBJ2-7; 7 nucleotides agree with TRBD1. The V segment lost 4 bases and the J segment 6 bases; nucleotides outside the gene matches: 15. In germline, CDR1 is MNHEY, CDR2 SMNVEV (reference sequence). The CDR3 length is 16 residues. The CDR3 loop is CASSSTIDRVPSEQYF. The DNA for the CDR3 is TGTGCCAGCAGTTCTACTATCGACAGGGTCCCGTCCGAGCAGTACTTC.

The chain recombines TRBV16 with TRBJ2-7; the match to TRBD2 covers 10 bases. The ends lost 4 bases at V and 2 bases at J; junction bases unmatched: 2. Looked up from germline, CDR1 is KGHSY and CDR2 is FQNENV. The CDR3 runs 14 residues. CDR3 sequence reads: CASSPLAGPYEQYF. The CDR3 region has the DNA TGTGCCAGCAGCCCACTAGCGGGGCCCTACGAGCAGTACTTC.

CDR3 sequence: CASSRGGGSISGQPQHF. The CDR3 bases are TGTGCCAGCAGCAGAGGTGGGGGGTCCATCTCTGGTCAGCCCCAGCATTTT. V is TRBV13 and J is TRBJ1-5; TRBD1 might be the D (5 bases). Per the germline V gene, CDR1 is PRHDT and CDR2 is FYEKMQ (reference sequence). Trimming took 5 bases from V and 6 from J, leaving 23 bases between them. The CDR3 runs 17 residues.

The rearrangement joins TRBV12-3 or TRBV12-4 to TRBJ2-5, with 7 bases fitting TRBD1. This CDR3 has 13 amino acids. Losses at the gene ends were 5 bases for V and 4 bases for J; bases not matched to a gene: 4. The CDR3 region is CASSGQVGETQYF. CDR3 sequence (DNA): TGTGCCAGCAGTGGACAGGTTGGAGAGACCCAGTACTTC.

The rearrangement uses TRBV5-6 and TRBJ1-5; 7 bases are a match to TRBD1. After removal of 5 bases from V and 1 base from J, the junction contained 6 bases not matched to a gene. Looked up from germline, CDR1 is SGHDT and CDR2 is YYEEEE. This CDR3 is built from 15 residues. As DNA, the CDR3 is TGTGCCAGCAGGAACTACAGGGGAAGCAATCAGCCCCAGCATTTT. Translated, it gives CASRNYRGSNQPQHF.

This clone occurred once. The rearrangement uses TRBV19 and TRBJ1-1; a weak D match, TRBD1 (6 bases). In germline, CDR1 is LNHDA, CDR2 SQIVND (reference sequence). V was trimmed by 5 bases and J by 0 bases, leaving 7 bases between them. This CDR3 has 13 amino acids. The CDR3 coding sequence is TGTGCCAGTAGTCAGGGGATGAACACTGAAGCTTTCTTT. Residues: CASSQGMNTEAFF.

The rearrangement joins TRBV7-2 to TRBJ1-4; D not resolved. Germline CDR1 SGHTA, CDR2 FQGNSA. V dropped 1 base and J dropped 3 bases, with 15 bases sitting between them. This CDR3 region has 17 residues. The DNA for the CDR3 is TGTGCCAGCAGCTTAGGGGCAAGCCGGAGGGCTAATGAAAAACTGTTTTTT. Its translation is CASSLGASRRANEKLFF. Looking up the rest from reference TRBV7-2 and TRBJ1-4 gives the full variable domain: GAGVSQSPSNKVTEKGKDVELRCDPISGHTALYWYRQSLGQGLEFLIYFQGNSAPDKSGLPSDRFSAERTGGSVSTLTIQRTQQEDSAVYLCASSLGASRRANEKLFFGSGTQLSVL.

The rearrangement joins TRBV9 to TRBJ1-5, with 8 positions matching TRBD1. Trimming cost V 0 bases and J 1 base; bases outside gene matches: 0. This CDR3 comprises 15 residues. CDR1 and CDR2 from the germline V gene are SGDLS and YYNGEE. The CDR3 protein is CASSVGDRSNQPQHF. The CDR3 DNA sequence: TGTGCCAGCAGCGTAGGGGACAGGAGCAATCAGCCCCAGCATTTT. The variable domain in full, completed from reference TRBV9 and TRBJ1-5, reads DSGVTQTPKHLITATGQRVTLRCSPRSGDLSVYWYQQSLDQGLQFLIQYYNGEERAKGNILERFSAQQFPDLHSELNLSSLELGDSALYFCASSVGDRSNQPQHFGDGTRLSIL.

The genes are TRBV7-9 and TRBJ2-3; 10 nucleotides line up with TRBD2. The trim removed 3 bases at V and 6 bases at J, leaving 6 bases unmatched. Germline V gene data show CDR1 as SEHNR and CDR2 as FQNEAQ (reference sequence). The CDR3 totals 15 residues. In DNA form, the CDR3 reads TGTGCCAGCAGCTTCTCTAGCGGGAGTGGTGATACGCAGTATTTT. Protein sequence: CASSFSSGSGDTQYF.

The chain recombines TRBV5-4 with TRBJ2-7, with a weak D call TRBD2 (6 bases). V lost 2 bases and J lost 0, with 18 bases in between. There are 17 residues in the CDR3. Germline CDR1 reads SGHNT; CDR2 reads YYREEE (reference sequence). CDR3 in amino acids: CASSFGLPIKSSYEQYF. CDR3 DNA: TGTGCCAGCAGCTTCGGACTACCAATAAAAAGCTCCTACGAGCAGTACTTC. Together with reference TRBV5-4 and TRBJ2-7, the CDR3 gives the full variable domain: ETGVTQSPTHLIKTRGQQVTLRCSSQSGHNTVSWYQQALGQGPQFIFQYYREEENGRGNFPPRFSGLQFPNYSSELNVNALELDDSALYLCASSFGLPIKSSYEQYFGPGTRLTVT.

The rearrangement uses TRBV9 and TRBJ1-3, with TRBD1 matching over 11 bases. CDR3 length: 18 residues. The trim removed 0 bases at V and 0 bases at J, leaving 5 bases unmatched. CDR1 SGDLS and CDR2 YYNGEE come from the germline V gene. The CDR3 here is CASSVGTGGPLSGNTIYF. DNA for the CDR3: TGTGCCAGCAGCGTAGGGACAGGGGGCCCTCTCTCTGGAAACACCATATATTTT.

J is TRBJ1-2 and V is TRBV3-1 (or the pseudogene TRBV3-2), with a tentative D call TRBD1 (5 bases). CDR3 length equals 13 residues. Germline V gene sequence: CDR1 LGHDT, CDR2 YNNKEL (reference sequence). Trimming removed 0 bases at V and 7 bases at J, with 9 bases between. The DNA of the CDR3 is TGTGCCAGCAGCCAAGATCTCAGGGTTGGCTACACCTTC. Translated: CASSQDLRVGYTF.

The chain couples TRBV19 to TRBJ2-7, with TRBD2 matching over 10 bases. The CDR3 runs 16 residues. Germline loops: CDR1 LNHDA, CDR2 SQIVND (reference sequence). J lost 1 base, V lost 5 bases, and 8 bases had no gene match. DNA of the CDR3: TGTGCCAGTAGTGGCCCGGGACTAGCGAGTTCCTACGAGCAGTACTTC. This sequence encodes CASSGPGLASSYEQYF.

J is TRBJ1-4 and V is TRBV10-3; D possibly corresponds to TRBD1 (6 bases). Germline V gene data show CDR1 as ENHRY and CDR2 as SYGVKD. The CDR3 length is 14 residues. Trimming removed 4 bases from V and 8 bases from J, with 14 bases in between. DNA of the CDR3: TGTGCCATCAGTGCAGGGGCCGAAGGGGAAAAACTGTTTTTT. This codes for CAISAGAEGEKLFF.

This chain uses TRBV10-3 with TRBJ1-4; 8 nucleotides match TRBD1. Trimming removed 10 bases from V and 7 bases from J; junction bases left unmatched: 11. Germline assignment: CDR1 ENHRY and CDR2 SYGVKD. This CDR3 has 14 residues. The CDR3 DNA follows: TGTGCCACCCTTTCAGGGGGCGGAGGTGAAAAACTGTTTTTT. Amino acids: CATLSGGGGEKLFF.

The chain combines TRBV27 with TRBJ2-5; TRBD1 agrees at 8 bases. Germline V gives CDR1 MNHEY, CDR2 SMNVEV (reference sequence). V lost 8 bases and J lost 3; bases outside the gene matches: 11. The CDR3 runs to 15 residues. CDR3 sequence: CASRGFGQGKETQYF. CDR3 nucleotides: TGTGCCAGCCGGGGCTTTGGACAGGGTAAAGAGACCCAGTACTTC.

This chain uses TRBV7-9 with TRBJ2-7, with 8 bases lining up with TRBD1. The CDR3 has 14 residues. Germline CDR1 and CDR2: SEHNR and FQNEAQ (reference sequence). The V gene end was trimmed by 5 bases and the J gene end by 5 bases; junction bases not matched to a gene: 8. CDR3 DNA: TGTGCCAGCAGCGTCGGGACAGGCAGGCACGAGCAGTACTTC. Its protein product is CASSVGTGRHEQYF.

V and J are TRBV6-5 and TRBJ2-3, with a weak D call TRBD1 (5 bases). Germline CDR1 MNHEY, CDR2 SVGAGI. V was shortened by 8 bases and J by 2 bases, with 17 bases between the two germline ends. The CDR3 totals 15 residues. CDR3: CASASTVGATDTQYF. The CDR3, as DNA: TGTGCCAGCGCCTCGACAGTTGGGGCCACAGATACGCAGTATTTT.